Each of the 23 T cell receptor beta chains below was sequenced from the same sample in a study of blood T cell repertoires in COVID-19. Produced via immunoSEQ multiplex PCR; TCRdb's table is partial and in-frame only. The sample consists of some 200,000 clones, roughly nine tenths of them appearing once. Sample: peripheral blood. The source of these receptors is a woman aged 45-65 years with acute or convalescent COVID-19.

V gene TRBV5-1 combines with J gene TRBJ2-2; maybe TRBD2 (6 bases). The germline gives CDR1 SGHRS, CDR2 YFSETQ. This CDR3 is built from 13 residues. Deletions cut 7 bases from V and 2 bases from J, with 9 bases between. The CDR3 DNA follows: TGCGCCAGCTATAGCGGTAACACCGGGGAGCTGTTTTTT. This translates into CASYSGNTGELFF.

The chain has TRBV15 and TRBJ1-5, with D tentatively TRBD1 (6 bases). There are 13 residues in the CDR3. CDR1 and CDR2 (germline): LNHNV, YYDKDF (reference sequence). The germline V and J ends were trimmed by 3 bases and 6 bases, with 9 bases remaining between them. Here the CDR3 DNA reads TGTGCCACCAGCAGGGGGGGGCCTCAGCCCCAGCATTTT. It translates to CATSRGGPQPQHF.

The V and J genes are TRBV6-2 or TRBV6-3 and TRBJ2-5, with TRBD2 identical over 8 bases. V was pared by 5 bases and J by 1 base, with 6 bases of the junction left unmatched. Germline values: CDR1 MNHEY, CDR2 SVGEGT. The CDR3 loop spans 15 amino acids. The DNA of the CDR3 is TGTGCCAGCAGTCGTCCGGGGGGGCCCCAAGAGACCCAGTACTTC. Amino acids: CASSRPGGPQETQYF.

The chain carries TRBV30 and TRBJ1-1; D is perhaps TRBD1 (6 bases). The CDR3 totals 11 residues. The germline gives CDR1 GTSNPN, CDR2 SVGIG (reference sequence). CDR3 DNA: TGTGCATCGTCCAGGGGCGCTGAAGCTTTCTTT. As protein: CASSRGAEAFF. The full variable domain, in which reference TRBV30 and TRBJ1-1 provide the parts outside the CDR3, is SQTIHQWPATLVQPVGSPLSLECTVEGTSNPNLYWYRQAAGRGLQLLFYSVGIGQISSEVPQNLSASRPQDRQFILSSKKLLLSDSGFYLCASSRGAEAFFGQGTRLTVV.

The rearrangement uses TRBV18 and TRBJ2-3; 9 nucleotides line up with TRBD2. With 3 bases clipped from V and 2 bases from J, the junction kept 6 bases outside the gene matches. This CDR3 comprises 16 residues. CDR1 and CDR2 (germline): KGHSH, LQKENI. The CDR3, as DNA: TGTGCCAGCTCACCTCTTAGCGGGGGTACCACAGATACGCAGTATTTT. Translated: CASSPLSGGTTDTQYF. Filled out from reference TRBV18 and TRBJ2-3, the complete variable domain reads NAGVMQNPRHLVRRRGQEARLRCSPMKGHSHVYWYRQLPEEGLKFMVYLQKENIIDESGMPKERFSAEFPKEGPSILRIQQVVRGDSAAYFCASSPLSGGTTDTQYFGPGTRLTVL.

This clone was recorded at least ten times. Here the CDR3 reads CASSLIGEWGYTF. CDR3 coding DNA: TGTGCCAGCAGCTTAATAGGGGAATGGGGCTACACCTTC. The chain is built from TRBV7-9 and TRBJ1-2, with D tentatively TRBD1 (5 bases). The CDR3 loop spans 13 amino acids. Germline V gene data show CDR1 as SEHNR and CDR2 as FQNEAQ (reference sequence). Deletions cut 2 bases from V and 8 bases from J, with 12 bases between.

The J gene is TRBJ2-7, the V gene TRBV27; TRBD1 matches 9 bases. V lost 0 bases to trimming and J lost 2 bases; unmatched junction nucleotides: 5. The CDR3 runs 16 residues. Germline assignment: CDR1 MNHEY and CDR2 SMNVEV (reference sequence). CDR3 in amino acids: CASSLSSRTGAYEQYF. CDR3 nucleotide sequence: TGTGCCAGCAGTTTATCGAGTCGGACAGGGGCCTACGAGCAGTACTTC.

The chain carries TRBV10-2 and TRBJ2-5, with 10 bases aligning to TRBD1. CDR1 is WSHSY and CDR2 is SAAADI in the germline V gene. This CDR3 is 16 amino acids long. Trimming cost V 6 bases and J 5 bases; bases outside gene matches: 12. CDR3: CASRAQDRGRGETQYF. The CDR3 nucleotides are TGCGCCAGCAGGGCTCAAGACAGGGGGCGCGGGGAGACCCAGTACTTC.

This clone was picked up a small number of times. The chain employs TRBV12-3 or TRBV12-4 and TRBJ2-5, with 7 bases that match TRBD1. Losses at the gene ends were 3 bases for V and 7 bases for J; bases not matched to a gene: 2. CDR3 length equals 12 residues. For the CDR3, the DNA is TGTGCCAGCAGTTTTGACAGGGTGACCCAGTACTTC. As protein: CASSFDRVTQYF.

This chain uses TRBV6-5 with TRBJ2-2, with a tentative D call TRBD1 (6 bases). V lost 6 bases and J lost 11, with 22 bases in between. Germline-derived CDR1 and CDR2 are MNHEY and SVGAGI. The CDR3 is 15 amino acids. The CDR3 nucleotides are TGTGCCAGCAGAGCCGGGACACGGTTGATTGGCGAGCTGTTTTTT. It specifies CASRAGTRLIGELFF.

The rearrangement joins TRBV6-2 or TRBV6-3 to TRBJ2-1; D remains unclear. Germline V gene data show CDR1 as MNHEY and CDR2 as SVGEGT. CDR3 length: 12 residues. Trimming removed 4 bases from V and 9 bases from J, with 10 bases in between. The CDR3, as DNA: TGTGCCAGCAGTTCCGACTTCGGTGAGCAGTTCTTC. As protein: CASSSDFGEQFF.

This rearrangement joins TRBV21-1 to TRBJ1-6; TRBD1 is the table's D call, not checked against the DNA. TRBV21-1 is annotated as a pseudogene. This CDR3 has 15 residues. CDR3 residues: CASSEQGARLTPLHF. The CDR3 region has the DNA TGTGCCAGCAGCGAACAGGGGGCGCGTTTGACACCCCTCCACTTT.

This chain joins TRBV30 and TRBJ1-6; possible D gene TRBD1, 5 bases. The CDR3 has 15 residues. From germline, CDR1 is GTSNPN and CDR2 SVGIG (reference sequence). V was pared by 4 bases and J by 5 bases, with 15 bases between. The CDR3 bases are TGTGCCTGGAATACCTTGGGCAGGGATAATTCACCCCTCCACTTT. Its translation: CAWNTLGRDNSPLHF.

The chain has TRBV4-1 and TRBJ2-3; 11 bases map to TRBD2. Per germline, CDR1 MGHRA and CDR2 YSYEKL. CDR3 length equals 17 residues. V was clipped by 2 bases and J by 2 bases; unmatched bases: 6. The CDR3 nucleotides read TGCGCCAGCAGCCAAACGACTAGCGGGAAAAACACAGATACGCAGTATTTT. It codes for CASSQTTSGKNTDTQYF.

The chain carries TRBV16 and TRBJ2-1; 12 nucleotides line up with TRBD2. The CDR3 extends over 15 amino acids. V lost 5 bases and J lost 4; bases outside the gene matches: 3. Germline CDR1 is KGHSY and CDR2 is FQNENV. The CDR3 reads CASSSTSGRYNEQFF. For the CDR3, the DNA is TGTGCCAGCAGCTCTACTAGCGGGAGGTACAATGAGCAGTTCTTC.

The chain joins TRBV9 to TRBJ2-1; unclear D gene. V shed 0 bases and J shed 2 bases, with 9 bases lying between them. The V gene's germline CDR1 is SGDLS and CDR2 YYNGEE. The CDR3 totals 15 residues. In DNA form, the CDR3 reads TGTGCCAGCAGCGTAGAGAGAGTCCCCTACAATGAGCAGTTCTTC. This translates into CASSVERVPYNEQFF.

The V gene is TRBV5-1, the J gene TRBJ1-1; no reliable D call. CDR1 is SGHRS, CDR2 YFSETQ, per germline. V shed 0 bases and J shed 0 bases, with 12 bases lying between them. The CDR3 is 16 amino acids. This CDR3 reads CASSLGQAPMNTEAFF. In DNA, the CDR3 is TGCGCCAGCAGCTTGGGGCAGGCCCCCATGAACACTGAAGCTTTCTTT.

V and J are TRBV3-1 (or the pseudogene TRBV3-2) and TRBJ2-5; 13 bases are a match to TRBD2. The CDR3 is made up of 19 amino acids. The J segment lost 5 bases and the V segment lost 0 bases, leaving 12 bases of the junction unmatched. Per the germline V gene, CDR1 is LGHDT and CDR2 is YNNKEL (reference sequence). In DNA form, the CDR3 reads TGTGCCAGCAGCCAAGATCCCAGGACTAGCGGGAGTGTCTATGAGACCCAGTACTTC. Its protein product is CASSQDPRTSGSVYETQYF.

The rearrangement joins TRBV11-2 to TRBJ2-3; no clear D gene. V lost 6 bases and J 5 bases, leaving 6 bases between the germline ends. CDR3 length: 11 amino acids. Germline assignment: CDR1 SGHAT and CDR2 FQNNGV. The CDR3 DNA reads TGTGCCAGCAGGTCGTTAGATACGCAGTATTTT. Its protein is CASRSLDTQYF.

The chain has TRBV5-5 and TRBJ2-1; 9 nucleotides align to TRBD2. V gave up 4 bases and J gave up 16 bases; unmatched junction bases: 6. Germline V CDR1 and CDR2: SGHKS, YYEKEE (reference sequence). The CDR3 is 11 amino acids. CDR3 loop: CASSLERGAFF. Here the CDR3 DNA reads TGTGCCAGCAGCCTCGAGCGGGGGGCTTTCTTC. The full variable domain, completed using reference TRBV5-5 and TRBJ2-1, is DAGVTQSPTHLIKTRGQQVTLRCSPISGHKSVSWYQQVLGQGPQFIFQYYEKEERGRGNFPDRFSARQFPNYSSELNVNALLLGDSALYLCASSLERGAFFGPGTRLTVL.

The chain recombines TRBV7-2 with TRBJ1-1, with 9 bases aligning to TRBD1. The CDR3 length is 15 residues. The V gene's germline CDR1 is SGHTA and CDR2 FQGNSA. Trimming removed 5 bases from V and 4 bases from J; junction bases left unmatched: 8. For the CDR3, the DNA is TGTGCCAGCAGCCCTTACAGGGGGCTGGGCACTGAAGCTTTCTTT. This encodes CASSPYRGLGTEAFF.

The chain employs TRBV24-1 and TRBJ2-3; 8 nucleotides align to TRBD1. This CDR3 is 20 amino acids long. Per the germline V gene, CDR1 is KGHDR and CDR2 is SFDVKD. V shed 2 bases and J 2 bases; nucleotides not matched to a gene: 17. The CDR3 DNA follows: TGTGCCACCAGTGATTGGGCAGGGGGCGCCGGTGCGAGGTACACAGATACGCAGTATTTT. As protein: CATSDWAGGAGARYTDTQYF.

The chain links TRBV6-2 or TRBV6-3 to TRBJ2-1; 11 nucleotides align to TRBD2. Germline V gene data show CDR1 as MNHEY and CDR2 as SVGEGT. There are 15 residues in the CDR3. The V segment lost 7 bases and the J segment 7 bases; nucleotides outside the gene matches: 9. The CDR3 sequence is CASTPRLAGQNEQFF. In nucleotides, the CDR3 is TGTGCCAGCACCCCGAGACTAGCGGGACAAAATGAGCAGTTCTTC.